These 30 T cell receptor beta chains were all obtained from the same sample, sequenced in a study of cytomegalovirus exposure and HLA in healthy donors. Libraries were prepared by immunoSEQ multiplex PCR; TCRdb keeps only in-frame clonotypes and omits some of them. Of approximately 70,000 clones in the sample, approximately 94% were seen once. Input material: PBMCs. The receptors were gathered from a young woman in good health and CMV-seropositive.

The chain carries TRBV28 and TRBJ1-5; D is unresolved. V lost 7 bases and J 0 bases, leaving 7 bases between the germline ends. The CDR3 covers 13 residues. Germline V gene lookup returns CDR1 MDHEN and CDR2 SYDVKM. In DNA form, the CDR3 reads TGTGCCAGCAAGGCGGATAGCAATCAGCCCCAGCATTTT. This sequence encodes CASKADSNQPQHF.

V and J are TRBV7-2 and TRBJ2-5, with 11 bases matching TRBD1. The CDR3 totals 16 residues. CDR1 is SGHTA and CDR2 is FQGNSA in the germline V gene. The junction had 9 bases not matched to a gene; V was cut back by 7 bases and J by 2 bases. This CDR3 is CASIVQGTGGQETQYF. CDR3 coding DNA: TGTGCCAGCATCGTTCAGGGGACAGGGGGACAAGAGACCCAGTACTTC.

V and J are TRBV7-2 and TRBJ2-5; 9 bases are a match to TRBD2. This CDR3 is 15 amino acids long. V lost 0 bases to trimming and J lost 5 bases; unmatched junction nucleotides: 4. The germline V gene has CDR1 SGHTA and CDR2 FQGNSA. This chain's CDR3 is CASSLARGGGETQYF. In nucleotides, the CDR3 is TGTGCCAGCAGCTTAGCGCGGGGGGGAGGCGAGACCCAGTACTTC.

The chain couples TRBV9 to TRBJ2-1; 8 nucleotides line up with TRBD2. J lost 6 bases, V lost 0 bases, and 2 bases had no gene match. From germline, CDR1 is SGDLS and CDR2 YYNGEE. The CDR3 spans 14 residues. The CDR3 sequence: CASSVAGGGNEQFF. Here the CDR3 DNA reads TGTGCCAGCAGCGTAGCGGGGGGGGGCAATGAGCAGTTCTTC.

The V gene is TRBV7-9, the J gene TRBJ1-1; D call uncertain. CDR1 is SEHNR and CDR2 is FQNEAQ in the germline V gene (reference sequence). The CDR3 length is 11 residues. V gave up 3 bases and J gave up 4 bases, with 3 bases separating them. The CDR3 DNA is TGTGCCAGCAGCTTCGGCACTGAAGCTTTCTTT. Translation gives CASSFGTEAFF.

In DNA, the CDR3 is TGTGCCAGCAGGGACGGGACTAGCACAGATACGCAGTATTTT. Translation: CASRDGTSTDTQYF. V gene TRBV6-6 combines with J gene TRBJ2-3, with D possibly being TRBD2 (6 bases). This CDR3 has 14 residues. Germline V gives CDR1 MNHNY, CDR2 SVGAGI (reference sequence). The V end lost 6 bases, the J end lost 0 bases, and 10 bases lay between the germline ends.

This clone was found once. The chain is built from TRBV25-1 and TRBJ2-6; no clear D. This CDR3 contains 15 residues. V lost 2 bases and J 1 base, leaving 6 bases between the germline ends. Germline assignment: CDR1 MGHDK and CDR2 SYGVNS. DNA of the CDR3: TGTGCCAGCAGTGAACCCGGGTCTGGGGCCAACGTCCTGACTTTC. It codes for CASSEPGSGANVLTF.

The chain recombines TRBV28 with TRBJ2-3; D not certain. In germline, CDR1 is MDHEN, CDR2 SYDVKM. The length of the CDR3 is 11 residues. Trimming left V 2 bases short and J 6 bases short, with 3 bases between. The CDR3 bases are TGTGCCAGCAGTTTAGCGGATACGCAGTATTTT. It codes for CASSLADTQYF.

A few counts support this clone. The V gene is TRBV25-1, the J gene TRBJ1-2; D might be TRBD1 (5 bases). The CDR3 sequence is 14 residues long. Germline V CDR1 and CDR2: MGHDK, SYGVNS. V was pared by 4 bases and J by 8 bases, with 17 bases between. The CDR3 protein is CASSAHGQGWGYTF. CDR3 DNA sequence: TGTGCCAGCAGTGCCCACGGGCAGGGTTGGGGCTACACCTTC.

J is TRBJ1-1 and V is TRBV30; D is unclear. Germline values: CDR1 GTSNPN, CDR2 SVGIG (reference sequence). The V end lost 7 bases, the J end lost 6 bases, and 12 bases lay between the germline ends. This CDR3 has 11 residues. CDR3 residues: CASRLRSEAFF. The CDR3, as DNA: TGTGCCTCCCGACTTAGGTCTGAAGCTTTCTTT.

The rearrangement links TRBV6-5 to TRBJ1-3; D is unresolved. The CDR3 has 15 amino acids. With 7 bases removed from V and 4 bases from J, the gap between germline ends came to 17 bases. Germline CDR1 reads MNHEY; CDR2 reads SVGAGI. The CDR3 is CASKRSPTRGNTIYF. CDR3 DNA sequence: TGTGCCAGCAAACGATCCCCTACTCGGGGAAACACCATATATTTT.

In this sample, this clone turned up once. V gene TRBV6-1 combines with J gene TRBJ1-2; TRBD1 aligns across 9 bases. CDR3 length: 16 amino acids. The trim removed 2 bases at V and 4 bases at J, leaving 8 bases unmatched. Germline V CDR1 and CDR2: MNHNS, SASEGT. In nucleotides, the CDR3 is TGTGCCAGCAGTGAAAACCCGGACAGGGGATTCTATGGCTACACCTTC. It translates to CASSENPDRGFYGYTF.

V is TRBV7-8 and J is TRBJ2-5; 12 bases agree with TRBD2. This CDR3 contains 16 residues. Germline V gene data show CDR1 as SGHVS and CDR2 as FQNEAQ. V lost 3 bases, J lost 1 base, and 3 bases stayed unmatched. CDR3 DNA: TGTGCCAGCAGCTTTCTAGCGGGAGGGGGCCAAGAGACCCAGTACTTC. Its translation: CASSFLAGGGQETQYF.

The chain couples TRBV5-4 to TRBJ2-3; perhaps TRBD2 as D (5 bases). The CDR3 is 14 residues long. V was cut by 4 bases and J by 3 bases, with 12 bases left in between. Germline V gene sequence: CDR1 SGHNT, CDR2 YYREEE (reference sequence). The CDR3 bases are TGTGCCAGCAGCCCAATGTCGGGGACAGATACGCAGTATTTT. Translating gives CASSPMSGTDTQYF.

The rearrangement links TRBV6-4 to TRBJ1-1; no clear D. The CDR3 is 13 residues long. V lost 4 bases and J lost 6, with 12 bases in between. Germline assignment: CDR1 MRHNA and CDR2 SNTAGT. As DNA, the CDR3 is TGTGCCAGCAGTGCCAGTTTATTTTCTGAAGCTTTCTTT. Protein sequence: CASSASLFSEAFF.

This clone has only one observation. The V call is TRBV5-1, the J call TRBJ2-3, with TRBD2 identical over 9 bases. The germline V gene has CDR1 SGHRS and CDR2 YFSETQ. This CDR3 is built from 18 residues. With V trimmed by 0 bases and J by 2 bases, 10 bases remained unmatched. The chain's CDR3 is CASSLGLAAQAHTDTQYF. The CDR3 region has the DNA TGCGCCAGCAGCTTGGGACTAGCGGCACAGGCCCACACAGATACGCAGTATTTT.

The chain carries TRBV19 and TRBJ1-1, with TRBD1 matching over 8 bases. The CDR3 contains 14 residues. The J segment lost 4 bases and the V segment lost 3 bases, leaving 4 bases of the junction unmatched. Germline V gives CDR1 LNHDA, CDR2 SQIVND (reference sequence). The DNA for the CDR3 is TGTGCCAGTAGTATCCAGGGGGCGGTCACTGAAGCTTTCTTT. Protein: CASSIQGAVTEAFF.

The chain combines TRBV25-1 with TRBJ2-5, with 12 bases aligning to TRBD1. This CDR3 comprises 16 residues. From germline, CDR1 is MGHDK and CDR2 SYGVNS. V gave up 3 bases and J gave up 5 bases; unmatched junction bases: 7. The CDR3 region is CASSDRDRGLWETQYF. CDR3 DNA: TGTGCCAGCAGTGACCGGGACAGGGGGCTGTGGGAGACCCAGTACTTC.

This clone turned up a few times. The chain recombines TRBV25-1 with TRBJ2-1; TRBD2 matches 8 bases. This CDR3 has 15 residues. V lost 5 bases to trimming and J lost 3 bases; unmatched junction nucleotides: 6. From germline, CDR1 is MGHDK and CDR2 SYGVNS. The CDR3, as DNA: TGTGCCAGCAGTCTGGCGGGAGGCTTCTACAATGAGCAGTTCTTC. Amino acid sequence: CASSLAGGFYNEQFF.

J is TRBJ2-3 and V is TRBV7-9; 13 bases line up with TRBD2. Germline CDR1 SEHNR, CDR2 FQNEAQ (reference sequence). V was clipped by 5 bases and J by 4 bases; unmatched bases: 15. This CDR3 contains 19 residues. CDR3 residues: CASSTGLAGDLDFADTQYF. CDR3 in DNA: TGTGCCAGCAGCACCGGACTAGCGGGGGACCTAGATTTCGCAGATACGCAGTATTTT.

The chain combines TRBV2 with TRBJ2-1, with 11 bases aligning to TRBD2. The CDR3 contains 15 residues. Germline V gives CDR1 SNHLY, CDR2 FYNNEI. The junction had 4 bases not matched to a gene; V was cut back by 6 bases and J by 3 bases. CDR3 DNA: TGTGCCAGCAGGCCTCTAGCGGGGGGCTACAATGAGCAGTTCTTC. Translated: CASRPLAGGYNEQFF.

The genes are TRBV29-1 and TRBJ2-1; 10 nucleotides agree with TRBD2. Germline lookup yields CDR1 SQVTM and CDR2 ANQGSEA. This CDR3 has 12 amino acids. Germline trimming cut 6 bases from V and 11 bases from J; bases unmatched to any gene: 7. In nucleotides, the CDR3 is TGCAGCGTGTCGAGCGGGAGGGAAAAGCAGTTCTTC. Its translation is CSVSSGREKQFF.

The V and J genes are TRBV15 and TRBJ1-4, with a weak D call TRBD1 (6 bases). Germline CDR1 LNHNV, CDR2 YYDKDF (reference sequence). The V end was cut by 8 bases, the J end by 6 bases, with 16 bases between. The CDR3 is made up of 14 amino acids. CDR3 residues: CATRRGAVDEKLFF. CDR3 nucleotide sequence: TGTGCCACCCGGCGGGGGGCGGTGGATGAAAAACTGTTTTTT.

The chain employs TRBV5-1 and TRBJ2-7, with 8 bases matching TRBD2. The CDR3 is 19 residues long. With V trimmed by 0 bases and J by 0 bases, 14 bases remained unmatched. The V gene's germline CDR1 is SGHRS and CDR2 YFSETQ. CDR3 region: CASSLAGRRLAQYSYEQYF. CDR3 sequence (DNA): TGCGCCAGCAGCTTGGCAGGACGGAGACTAGCGCAATACTCCTACGAGCAGTACTTC. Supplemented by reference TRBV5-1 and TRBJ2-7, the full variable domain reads KAGVTQTPRYLIKTRGQQVTLSCSPISGHRSVSWYQQTPGQGLQFLFEYFSETQRNKGNFPGRFSGRQFSNSRSEMNVSTLELGDSALYLCASSLAGRRLAQYSYEQYFGPGTRLTVT.

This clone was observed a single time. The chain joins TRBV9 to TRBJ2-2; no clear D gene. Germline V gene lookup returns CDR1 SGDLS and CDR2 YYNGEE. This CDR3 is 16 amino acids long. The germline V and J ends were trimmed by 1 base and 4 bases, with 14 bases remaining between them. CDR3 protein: CASSVYSSRGTGELFF. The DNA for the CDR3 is TGTGCCAGCAGCGTATATTCGAGTCGTGGCACCGGGGAGCTGTTTTTT.

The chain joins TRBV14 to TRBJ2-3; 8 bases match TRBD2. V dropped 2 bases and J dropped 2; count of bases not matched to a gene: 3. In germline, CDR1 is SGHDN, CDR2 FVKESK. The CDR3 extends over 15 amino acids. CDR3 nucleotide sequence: TGTGCCAGCAGCCAAATAGCGGGATACACAGATACGCAGTATTTT. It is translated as CASSQIAGYTDTQYF.

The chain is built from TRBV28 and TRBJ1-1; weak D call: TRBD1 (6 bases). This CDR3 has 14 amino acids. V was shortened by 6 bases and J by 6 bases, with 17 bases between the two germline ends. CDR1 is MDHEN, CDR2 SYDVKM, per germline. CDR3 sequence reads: CASRPQGGVPEAFF. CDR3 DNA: TGTGCCAGCAGGCCACAGGGCGGAGTTCCTGAAGCTTTCTTT.

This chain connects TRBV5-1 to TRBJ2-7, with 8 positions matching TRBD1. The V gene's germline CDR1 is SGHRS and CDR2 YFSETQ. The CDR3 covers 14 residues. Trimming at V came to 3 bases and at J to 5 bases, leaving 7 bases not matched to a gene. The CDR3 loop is CASSSPSQGDEQYF. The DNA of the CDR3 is TGCGCCAGCAGCTCTCCCTCACAGGGGGACGAGCAGTACTTC.

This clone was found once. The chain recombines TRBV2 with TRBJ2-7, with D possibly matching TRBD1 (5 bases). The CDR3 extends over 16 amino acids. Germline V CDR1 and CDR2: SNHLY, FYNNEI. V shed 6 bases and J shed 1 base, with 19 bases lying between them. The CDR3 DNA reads TGTGCCAGCAGGCGCCCCCCCAGGGAACTTTCCTACGAGCAGTACTTC. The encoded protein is CASRRPPRELSYEQYF. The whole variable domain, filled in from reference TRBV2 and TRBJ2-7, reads EPEVTQTPSHQVTQMGQEVILRCVPISNHLYFYWYRQILGQKVEFLVSFYNNEISEKSEIFDDQFSVERPDGSNFTLKIRSTKLEDSAMYFCASRRPPRELSYEQYFGPGTRLTVT.

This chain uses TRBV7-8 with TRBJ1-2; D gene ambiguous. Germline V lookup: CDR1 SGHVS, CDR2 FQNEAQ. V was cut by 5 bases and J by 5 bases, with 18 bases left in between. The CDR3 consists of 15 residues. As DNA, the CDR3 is TGTGCCAGCAGCCCAGCTCGGGATTTAGGTTATGGCTACACCTTC. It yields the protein CASSPARDLGYGYTF.